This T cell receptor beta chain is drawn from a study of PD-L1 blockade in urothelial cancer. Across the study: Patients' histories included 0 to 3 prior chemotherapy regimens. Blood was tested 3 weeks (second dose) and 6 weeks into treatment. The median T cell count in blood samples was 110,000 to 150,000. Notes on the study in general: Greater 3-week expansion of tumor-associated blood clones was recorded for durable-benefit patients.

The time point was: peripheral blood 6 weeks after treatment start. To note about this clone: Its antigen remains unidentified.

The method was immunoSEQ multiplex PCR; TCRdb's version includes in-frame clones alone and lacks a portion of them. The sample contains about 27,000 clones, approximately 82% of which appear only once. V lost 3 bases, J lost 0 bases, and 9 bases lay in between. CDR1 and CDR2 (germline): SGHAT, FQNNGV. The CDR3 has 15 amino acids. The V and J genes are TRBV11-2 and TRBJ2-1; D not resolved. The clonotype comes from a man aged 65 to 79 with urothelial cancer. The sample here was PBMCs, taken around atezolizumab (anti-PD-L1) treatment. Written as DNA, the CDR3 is TGTGCCAGCAGCTTGACTTCTTCCTCCTACAATGAGCAGTTCTTC. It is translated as CASSLTSSSYNEQFF.